Each of the 29 T cell receptor beta chains below was sequenced from the same sample in a study of T-cell reconstitution after alpha-beta-depleted transplantation in children. A TCRbeta library incorporating unique molecular identifiers was prepared. TCRdb independently ran MiXCR on the PCR reads; one entry per CDR3 protein. The table shows over 200,000 distinct CDR3 sequences, with about a tenth occurring only once. The sequences come from PBMCs, collected before TCRalphabeta/CD19-depleted stem cell transplant. The source is a child under two years old with acute myeloid leukemia, due to receive a stem cell transplant.

This clonotype has a count of ten or more. The chain couples TRBV7-9 to TRBJ2-7; D possibly corresponds to TRBD1 (5 bases). V gave up 5 bases and J gave up 2 bases, with 10 bases separating them. The CDR3 spans 13 residues. Germline lookup yields CDR1 SEHNR and CDR2 FQNEAQ (reference sequence). The CDR3 coding sequence is TGTGCCAGCAGCCAGGGCAGGACCTACGAGCAGTACTTC. It is translated as CASSQGRTYEQYF.

This clonotype was counted ten times or more. The V and J genes are TRBV20-1 and TRBJ1-5, with 8 bases aligning to TRBD1. The CDR3 has 12 residues. Germline V gene sequence: CDR1 DFQATT, CDR2 SNEGSKA (reference sequence). In DNA form, the CDR3 reads TGCAGCAGACAGGGGCTGAATCAGCCCCAGCATTTT. This translates into CSRQGLNQPQHF.

This clonotype was recorded many times. The genes are TRBV5-1 and TRBJ2-2; 7 nucleotides agree with TRBD1. J was trimmed by 0 bases and V by 4 bases; bases with no gene match: 6. CDR1 and CDR2 from the germline V gene are SGHRS and YFSETQ. The CDR3 extends over 16 amino acids. The CDR3 here is CASSTWTGANTGELFF. The CDR3 DNA reads TGCGCCAGCAGCACATGGACAGGCGCGAACACCGGGGAGCTGTTTTTT.

This clonotype was counted between two and nine times. V gene TRBV5-1 combines with J gene TRBJ2-7; tentatively, D is TRBD1 or TRBD2 (5 bases each). Deletions cut 1 base from V and 5 bases from J, with 13 bases between. Germline CDR1 SGHRS, CDR2 YFSETQ. The CDR3 is 14 residues long. CDR3 region: CASSLRDPRHEQYF. The DNA of the CDR3 is TGCGCCAGCAGCTTGAGGGACCCACGCCACGAGCAGTACTTC.

Worth noting for this clonotype: With a much larger clone just one base away, this may be a read error. The chain has TRBV12-5 and TRBJ2-5; 7 nucleotides line up with TRBD2. The germline CDR1 and CDR2 sequences are LGHNT and FRNRAP. This CDR3 comprises 15 residues. The V gene end was trimmed by 8 bases and the J gene end by 4 bases; junction bases not matched to a gene: 13. The DNA for the CDR3 is TGTGCTAGTTGGCCACCCGGGACTAAGTTAGAGACCCAGTACTTC. Encoded protein: CASWPPGTKLETQYF.

The table lists this clonotype with many counts. The V gene is TRBV7-2, the J gene TRBJ1-1; D not certain. The CDR3 is made up of 13 amino acids. The germline gives CDR1 SGHTA, CDR2 FQGNSA. V lost 3 bases and J lost 3, with 8 bases in between. The CDR3 sequence: CASSFWEYTEAFF. The CDR3 coding sequence is TGTGCCAGCAGCTTTTGGGAGTACACTGAAGCTTTCTTT.

Many counts were recorded for this clonotype. The rearrangement joins TRBV3-1 to TRBJ2-3, with D possibly being TRBD2 (6 bases). This CDR3 is 15 amino acids long. V was shortened by 0 bases and J by 3 bases, with 10 bases between the two germline ends. CDR1 is LGHDT and CDR2 is YNNKEL in the germline V gene (reference sequence). CDR3 bases: TGTGCCAGCAGCCAAGAACTAGCAAGGACAGATACGCAGTATTTT. Translated, it gives CASSQELARTDTQYF.

Points on this clonotype: A much larger clone lies a single base off, so this may be a read error. The chain uses TRBV7-9 and TRBJ1-3, with 9 bases aligning to TRBD1. The CDR3 covers 16 residues. Germline-derived CDR1 and CDR2 are SEHNR and FQNEAQ (reference sequence). In DNA form, the CDR3 reads TGTGCCAGCAGCTTAGACGGGACAGGGTTTGGAAACACCAGATATTTT. Its protein product is CASSLDGTGFGNTRYF. The full variable domain, completed using reference TRBV7-9 and TRBJ1-3, is DTGVSQNPRHKITKRGQNVTFRCDPISEHNRLYWYRQTLGQGPEFLTYFQNEAQLEKSRLLSDRFSAERPKGSFSTLEIQRTEQGDSAMYLCASSLDGTGFGNTRYFGEGSWLTVV.

In its sample, this clonotype was seen many times. V and J are TRBV5-8 and TRBJ2-1; 8 nucleotides match TRBD1. CDR1 and CDR2 (germline): SGHTS, YDEGEE. The length of the CDR3 is 15 residues. The V and J ends lost 4 bases and 5 bases, in that order; junction bases with no gene match: 8. DNA of the CDR3: TGTGCCAGCAGCCATACCGGACAGGGAAACAATGAGCAGTTCTTC. Its protein product is CASSHTGQGNNEQFF. The full variable domain, rest sourced from reference TRBV5-8 and TRBJ2-1, is EAGVTQSPTHLIKTRGQQATLRCSPISGHTSVYWYQQALGLGLQFLLWYDEGEERNRGNFPPRFSGRQFPNYSSELNVNALELEDSALYLCASSHTGQGNNEQFFGPGTRLTVL.

At least ten counts were recorded for this clonotype. This chain joins TRBV5-1 and TRBJ2-3, with D possibly being TRBD1 or TRBD2 (5 bases each). Looked up from germline, CDR1 is SGHRS and CDR2 is YFSETQ. V was clipped by 2 bases and J by 6 bases, with 10 bases between them. The CDR3 runs 13 residues. This CDR3 reads CASSFNWGDTQYF. Here the CDR3 DNA reads TGCGCCAGCAGCTTCAACTGGGGGGATACGCAGTATTTT.

The chain has TRBV6-4 and TRBJ2-5, with D maybe TRBD1 (6 bases). The CDR3 covers 13 residues. CDR1 and CDR2 from the germline V gene are MRHNA and SNTAGT. Deletions cut 6 bases from V and 3 bases from J, with 11 bases between. Here the CDR3 reads CASSPTGKETQYF. CDR3 nucleotide sequence: TGTGCCAGCAGCCCAACAGGGAAAGAGACCCAGTACTTC.

This clonotype has a count of ten or more. The chain recombines TRBV29-1 with TRBJ2-7; TRBD2 might be the D (6 bases). The CDR3 contains 13 residues. The ends were cut back, 3 bases at V and 2 bases at J, with 11 bases in the middle. The germline V gene encodes CDR1 SQVTM and CDR2 ANQGSEA. CDR3 nucleotide sequence: TGCAGCGTTGACAGCAGGACTACCTACGAGCAGTACTTC. It translates to CSVDSRTTYEQYF.

This clonotype was seen ten or more times. V is TRBV7-2 and J is TRBJ2-1; D is possibly TRBD1 or TRBD2 (5 bases each). The CDR3 extends over 15 amino acids. Germline CDR1 and CDR2: SGHTA and FQGNSA. Trimming pared 2 bases from V and 5 bases from J, leaving 13 bases between. Here the CDR3 reads CASSLTPGPNNEQFF. For the CDR3, the DNA is TGTGCCAGCAGCTTAACTCCGGGGCCAAACAATGAGCAGTTCTTC.

This clonotype was seen a few times. The chain is built from TRBV7-2 and TRBJ1-1; the match to TRBD1 covers 10 bases. Germline CDR1 SGHTA, CDR2 FQGNSA. V was pared by 4 bases and J by 1 base, with 9 bases of the junction left unmatched. The CDR3 consists of 17 residues. CDR3 sequence reads: CASSYPRGTGANTEAFF. The CDR3 DNA follows: TGTGCCAGCAGCTACCCCCGCGGGACAGGGGCGAACACTGAAGCTTTCTTT.

There are many counts of this clonotype. V usage is TRBV6-5 and J usage is TRBJ2-7, with 11 nucleotides matching TRBD2. Germline CDR1 MNHEY, CDR2 SVGAGI. With V trimmed by 2 bases and J by 3 bases, 9 bases remained unmatched. This CDR3 has 17 amino acids. The CDR3 sequence: CASSYQASGGPLYEQYF. DNA for the CDR3: TGTGCCAGCAGTTACCAGGCTAGCGGGGGGCCACTCTACGAGCAGTACTTC.

There are many counts of this clonotype. The chain joins TRBV20-1 to TRBJ2-3; 9 nucleotides agree with TRBD1. From germline, CDR1 is DFQATT and CDR2 SNEGSKA (reference sequence). Trimming removed 0 bases from V and 2 bases from J; junction bases left unmatched: 6. CDR3 size: 16 residues. Here the CDR3 reads CSARETGTGITDTQYF. For the CDR3, the DNA is TGCAGTGCTAGAGAGACCGGGACAGGGATCACAGATACGCAGTATTTT.

This clonotype has a count of ten or more. The chain recombines TRBV20-1 with TRBJ2-3; no firm D call. V was clipped by 0 bases and J by 0 bases, with 10 bases between them. This CDR3 is built from 15 residues. From germline, CDR1 is DFQATT and CDR2 SNEGSKA (reference sequence). CDR3 DNA: TGCAGTGCTAGAGATCGAGCATTGAGCACAGATACGCAGTATTTT. Amino acid sequence: CSARDRALSTDTQYF.

This clonotype was seen at least ten times. This chain joins TRBV20-1 and TRBJ2-7; TRBD2 agrees at 8 bases. This CDR3 region has 14 residues. The trim removed 3 bases at V and 0 bases at J, leaving 4 bases unmatched. Germline V lookup: CDR1 DFQATT, CDR2 SNEGSKA (reference sequence). CDR3 sequence (DNA): TGCAGTGCTAGGGGCGGGGGGAACTCCTACGAGCAGTACTTC. Protein product: CSARGGGNSYEQYF.

This clonotype was recorded many times. The chain uses TRBV5-5 and TRBJ2-3; D call uncertain. Germline assignment: CDR1 SGHKS and CDR2 YYEKEE (reference sequence). The V end was cut by 0 bases, the J end by 6 bases, with 17 bases between. This CDR3 is 16 amino acids long. CDR3: CASSLVFDALTDTQYF. The CDR3 region has the DNA TGTGCCAGCAGCTTGGTTTTTGATGCCCTCACGGATACGCAGTATTTT.

Ten or more counts support this clonotype. The V gene is TRBV9, the J gene TRBJ2-7, with 9 bases fitting TRBD2. V shed 4 bases and J 1 base; nucleotides not matched to a gene: 6. In germline, CDR1 is SGDLS, CDR2 YYNGEE. This CDR3 comprises 15 residues. The CDR3 bases are TGTGCCAGCAGCCTTAGCGGGAGCGGATCCTACGAGCAGTACTTC. It encodes CASSLSGSGSYEQYF.

This clonotype was detected many times. The chain carries TRBV11-3 and TRBJ2-5; D uncertain. Germline CDR1 SGHNT, CDR2 YENEEA. V was shortened by 5 bases and J by 3 bases, with 13 bases between the two germline ends. The CDR3 has 14 amino acids. The CDR3 reads CASSPDTTKETQYF. For the CDR3, the DNA is TGTGCCAGCAGCCCCGATACCACCAAAGAGACCCAGTACTTC.

This clonotype was counted at least ten times. The J gene is TRBJ2-1, the V gene TRBV10-3; D ambiguous. Germline V gives CDR1 ENHRY, CDR2 SYGVKD. The CDR3 runs 16 residues. Trimming cost V 1 base and J 0 bases, with 10 bases left between them. CDR3: CAISELRFSSYNEQFF. The DNA of the CDR3 is TGTGCCATCAGTGAGTTAAGGTTTAGCTCCTACAATGAGCAGTTCTTC.

This clonotype occurred many times. The chain has TRBV10-2 and TRBJ2-7; no definite D call. In germline, CDR1 is WSHSY, CDR2 SAAADI. Trimming took off 2 bases at V and 3 bases at J, with 5 bases between the two ends. The CDR3 is made up of 12 amino acids. The CDR3 is CASSERYYEQYF. Written as DNA, the CDR3 is TGCGCCAGCAGTGAGCGGTACTACGAGCAGTACTTC.

Points on this clonotype: Possible read error: a much larger clone is one base away. CDR3 amino acids: CASSTNRGRGNQPLHF. In DNA form, the CDR3 reads TGTGCCAGCAGCACCAACAGGGGCCGGGGCAATCAGCCCCTGCATTTT. The chain couples TRBV7-8 to TRBJ1-5; 7 nucleotides match TRBD1. Germline CDR1 SGHVS, CDR2 FQNEAQ. The CDR3 spans 16 residues.

This clonotype was seen only once. A read error may be the cause here, since a much bigger clone is one base away. The chain recombines TRBV20-1 with TRBJ2-6; a weak D match, TRBD2 (6 bases). The length of the CDR3 is 15 residues. In germline, CDR1 is DFQATT, CDR2 SNEGSKA (reference sequence). DNA of the CDR3: TGCAGTGCCCGGGAGTTGCACTCTTGGGCCAACGTCCTGACTTTC. Its translation is CSARELHSWANVLTF.

Comment on this clonotype: A much bigger clone sits one base away, suggesting this may be a read error. The chain couples TRBV4-2 to TRBJ1-4; D is unclear. The CDR3 is 15 amino acids. The germline V gene encodes CDR1 LGHNA and CDR2 YNFKEQ. The CDR3 region is CANSPNRGANEKLFF. CDR3 nucleotide sequence: TGTGCCAACAGCCCCAACCGGGGAGCTAATGAAAAACTGTTTTTT.

This clonotype was observed at least ten times. The chain carries TRBV28 and TRBJ2-7, with a tentative D call TRBD2 (6 bases). This CDR3 region has 15 residues. Germline CDR1 and CDR2: MDHEN and SYDVKM. Trimming pared 9 bases from V and 2 bases from J, leaving 20 bases between. For the CDR3, the DNA is TGTGCCAGTTTGAATGCGGGACGGCTTCCCTACGAGCAGTACTTC. It yields the protein CASLNAGRLPYEQYF.

The chain recombines TRBV20-1 with TRBJ2-1; 10 positions agree with TRBD2. The CDR3 sequence is 16 residues long. Per the germline V gene, CDR1 is DFQATT and CDR2 is SNEGSKA (reference sequence). V shed 5 bases and J 7 bases; nucleotides not matched to a gene: 14. The CDR3 is CSAGLLSGRAVNEQFF. DNA of the CDR3: TGCAGTGCTGGACTCTTGAGCGGGAGGGCCGTAAATGAGCAGTTCTTC.

V gene TRBV28 combines with J gene TRBJ2-5; D call uncertain. Germline V gene lookup returns CDR1 MDHEN and CDR2 SYDVKM. This CDR3 has 13 residues. Trimming took off 1 base at V and 8 bases at J, with 11 bases between the two ends. The DNA of the CDR3 is TGTGCCAGCAGTTTATACCAACCCCCTACCCAGTACTTC. Translation: CASSLYQPPTQYF.